This T cell receptor (beta chain) comes out of a study of T cells in tumors after PD-1 blockade. This table comes from immunoSEQ multiplex PCR, and its TCRdb copy is limited to in-frame clones, with some not included. Of about 24,000 clones listed, 82% are singletons. Germline assignment: CDR1 SGDLS and CDR2 YYNGEE. The length of the CDR3 is 14 residues. The ends were cut back, 4 bases at V and 6 bases at J, with 17 bases in the middle. The sequences come from PBMCs, collected after anti-PD-1 treatment. This receptor was identified in a human donor with basal cell carcinoma. This chain connects TRBV9 to TRBJ2-7, with D possibly TRBD2 on 6 matching bases. The chain's CDR3 is CASSPEDYQTEQYF. CDR3 nucleotides: TGTGCCAGCAGCCCTGAGGACTACCAGACCGAGCAGTACTTC. Based on the CDR3 plus reference TRBV9 and TRBJ2-7, the full variable domain is DSGVTQTPKHLITATGQRVTLRCSPRSGDLSVYWYQQSLDQGLQFLIQYYNGEERAKGNILERFSAQQFPDLHSELNLSSLELGDSALYFCASSPEDYQTEQYFGPGTRLTVT.